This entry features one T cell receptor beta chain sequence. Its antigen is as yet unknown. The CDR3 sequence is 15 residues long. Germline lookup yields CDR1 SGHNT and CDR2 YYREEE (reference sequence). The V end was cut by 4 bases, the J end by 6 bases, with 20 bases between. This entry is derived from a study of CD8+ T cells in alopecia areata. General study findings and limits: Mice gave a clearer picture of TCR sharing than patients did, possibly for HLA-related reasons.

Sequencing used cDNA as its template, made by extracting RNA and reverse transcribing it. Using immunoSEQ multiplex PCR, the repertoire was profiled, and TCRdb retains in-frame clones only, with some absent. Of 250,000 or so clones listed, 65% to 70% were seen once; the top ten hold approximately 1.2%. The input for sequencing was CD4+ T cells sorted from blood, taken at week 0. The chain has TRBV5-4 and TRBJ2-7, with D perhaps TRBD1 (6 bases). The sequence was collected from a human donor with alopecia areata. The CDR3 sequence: CASSPTPGQRSEQYF. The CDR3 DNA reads TGTGCCAGCAGCCCCACCCCCGGACAGCGAAGCGAGCAGTACTTC. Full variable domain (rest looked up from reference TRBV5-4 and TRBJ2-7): ETGVTQSPTHLIKTRGQQVTLRCSSQSGHNTVSWYQQALGQGPQFIFQYYREEENGRGNFPPRFSGLQFPNYSSELNVNALELDDSALYLCASSPTPGQRSEQYFGPGTRLTVT.